This T cell receptor beta chain was retrieved from a study of molecular identifiers for immune sequencing clone quantification. One entry per CDR3 protein results from TCRdb running MiXCR on the PCR reads. The sample holds roughly 9,800 distinct CDR3 sequences, 21% seen once. The sequence was obtained from a human donor in good health. Some libraries in this study had Jurkat cell RNA spiked in. The material sequenced was naive CD8+ T cells from blood, with Jurkat cell RNA spiked in. Stated subset: FACS-sorted CD8+CD4-CCR7+CD45RA+ naive T cells.

CDR3 sequence: CASSHGPGRAEQFF. For the CDR3, the DNA is TGTGCCAGCAGCCACGGGCCAGGGAGGGCTGAGCAGTTCTTC. The rearrangement joins TRBV7-9 to TRBJ2-1; 7 bases map to TRBD2. The CDR3 is 14 amino acids. Germline CDR1 reads SEHNR; CDR2 reads FQNEAQ (reference sequence). With 5 bases clipped from V and 9 bases from J, the junction kept 10 bases outside the gene matches.